These T cell receptor beta chains were read from a single sample in a study of lymphopenia after photon versus proton radiotherapy. Clones were read by immunoSEQ multiplex PCR, and TCRdb kept only the in-frame ones, dropping some. The table includes about 26,000 clones, 75% to 90% detected once. The sequencing here drew on peripheral blood, taken from a patient treated with photon-based radiotherapy. The receptors stem from a man aged 25-45 years with gastric cancer. Each CDR3 is given with its conserved first and last residue. The D gene is left open where the match is weak. Clone size is given for some rows only: seen once, a few or many times, or a class if the clone is expanded.

d_gene	v_gene	j_gene	abundance	CDR3nt	CDR3aa
-	TRBV5-8	TRBJ1-1	-	TGTGCCAGCAGCTTGGGGGGGAACACTGAAGCTTTCTTT	CASSLGGNTEAFF
-	TRBV6-4	TRBJ2-2	-	TGTGCCAGCAGTGACTCTTACCGCTCGAACACCGGGGAGCTGTTTTTT	CASSDSYRSNTGELFF
TRBD2	TRBV5-4	TRBJ2-1	-	TGTGCCAGCAGCCCGGGACCGGGCGGGAGCGGAGATGAGCAGTTCTTC	CASSPGPGGSGDEQFF
-	TRBV7-8	TRBJ1-3	-	TGTGCCAGCAGCTTAGCCGCTCGCTCTGGAAACACCATATATTTT	CASSLAARSGNTIYF
-	TRBV7-2	TRBJ1-2	-	TGTGCCAGCAGCTTAGTAGCAGTTCAGTCCTATGGCTACACCTTC	CASSLVAVQSYGYTF
TRBD1	TRBV5-1	TRBJ2-7	-	TGCGCCAGCAGCCTCGGGACAGGGAAGGGTACCTACGAGCAGTACTTC	CASSLGTGKGTYEQYF
TRBD1	TRBV19	TRBJ2-7	-	TGTGCCAGTAGTGGGACAGGGTACGAGCAGTACTTC	CASSGTGYEQYF
-	TRBV4-2	TRBJ2-3	-	TGTGCCAGCAGCCAAGATAACGGTAGGGGGTTCGGGAGTGCGCAGTATTTT	CASSQDNGRGFGSAQYF
TRBD1	TRBV19	TRBJ1-2	-	TGTGCCAGTAGGGGCGACCGGGACAGCGGCTATGGCTACACCTTC	CASRGDRDSGYGYTF
-	TRBV29-1	TRBJ2-3	once	TGCAGCGTTGTAGATGGCAGAAGCACAGATACGCAGTATTTT	CSVVDGRSTDTQYF
-	TRBV28	TRBJ2-5	once	TGTGCCAGCAGTCTAGAACTAGACGGGGAGACCCAGTACTTC	CASSLELDGETQYF
-	TRBV4-1	TRBJ1-2	-	TGCGCCAGCAGCCAAGTTAACGGGAACTATGGCTACACCTTC	CASSQVNGNYGYTF
TRBD1	TRBV7-3	TRBJ1-6	few	TGTGCCAGCAGCTTAAGTGGGAGGGGGCTGGGGAATTCACCCCTCCACTTT	CASSLSGRGLGNSPLHF
-	TRBV15	TRBJ2-5	-	TGTGCCACCAGCAGAGATCCGACTAGTAGGGAGACCCAGTACTTC	CATSRDPTSRETQYF
-	TRBV29-1	TRBJ1-1	-	TGCAGCGCAACCAGGGTGAACACTGAAGCTTTCTTT	CSATRVNTEAFF
TRBD1	TRBV14	TRBJ2-5	-	TGTGCCAGCAGCCAACCTTCACGACAGGGCAAAAAAGAGACCCAGTACTTC	CASSQPSRQGKKETQYF
-	TRBV13	TRBJ2-5	-	TGTGCCAGCACCGTCGGCGGTTTCCAAGAGACCCAGTACTTC	CASTVGGFQETQYF
-	TRBV7-2	TRBJ2-5	-	TGTGCCAGCAGCCCAAGGGGCCTAGCGTCAGGGGAGACCCAGTACTTC	CASSPRGLASGETQYF
TRBD1	TRBV5-1	TRBJ2-7	few	TGCGCCAGCAGCTTGGGGGACAGGGTCTACGAGCAGTACTTC	CASSLGDRVYEQYF
-	TRBV6-6	TRBJ1-2	-	TGTGCCAGCAGTTATGACAGCTGGAGCTATGGCTACACCTTC	CASSYDSWSYGYTF
-	TRBV7-2	TRBJ1-3	-	TGTGCCAGCAGCTTAGAGGCTGGAAACACCATATATTTT	CASSLEAGNTIYF
TRBD1	TRBV28	TRBJ2-5	-	TGTGCCAGCAGGGGACAGGATGTTGAGAGAACCCAGTACTTC	CASRGQDVERTQYF
-	TRBV6-1	TRBJ2-7	-	TGTGCCTTAAAGGCGGGGGCCGAGGAGCAGTACTTC	CALKAGAEEQYF
TRBD2	TRBV11-3	TRBJ2-2	-	TGTGCCGGCCGGGGGGTCACCGGGGAGCTGTTTTTT	CAGRGVTGELFF
-	TRBV7-9	TRBJ2-6	-	TGTGCCAGCAGCTTAGACAGGGTGAGCTCTGGGGCCAACGTCCTGACTTTC	CASSLDRVSSGANVLTF
-	TRBV14	TRBJ2-1	-	TGTGCCAGCAGTCCTTTGGTGGGTGAGCAGTTCTTC	CASSPLVGEQFF
-	TRBV4-1	TRBJ2-1	-	TGCGCCAGCAGCCAAGATACGAACGGGGATGAGCAGTTCTTC	CASSQDTNGDEQFF
-	TRBV29-1	TRBJ1-2	-	TGCAGCGTTGACAAGGGGAACTATGGCTACACCTTC	CSVDKGNYGYTF
TRBD2	TRBV13	TRBJ2-5	-	TGTACCAGCAGCTTTACTAGCGGGGGGAGAGAGACCCAGTACTTC	CTSSFTSGGRETQYF
TRBD1	TRBV27	TRBJ2-5	-	TGTGCCAGCAGCTCGAACAGGGGGCGGGAGACCCAGTACTTC	CASSSNRGRETQYF
TRBD1	TRBV28	TRBJ2-7	once	TGTGCCAGCAGTTTGGCCGAGACAGGGAATAACGACGAGCAGTACTTC	CASSLAETGNNDEQYF
-	TRBV5-1	TRBJ2-2	-	TGCGCCAGCAGGTGGTCAGGGGCGAACACCGGGGAGCTGTTTTTT	CASRWSGANTGELFF
TRBD1	TRBV19	TRBJ1-6	-	TGTGCCAGCTATTCGGGACAGGGAGATTCACCCCTCCACTTT	CASYSGQGDSPLHF
-	TRBV9	TRBJ2-1	-	TGTGCCAGCAGCGTAGGAGTACACTCAGCCTACAATGAGCAGTTCTTC	CASSVGVHSAYNEQFF
TRBD1	TRBV19	TRBJ1-5	-	TGTGCCAGTATGCCGGGACAGGGGTTCAATCAGCCCCAGCATTTT	CASMPGQGFNQPQHF
-	TRBV6-5	TRBJ1-1	-	TGTGCCAGCAGTTACCAGGGAGGCGACGGCACTGAAGCTTTCTTT	CASSYQGGDGTEAFF
-	TRBV9	TRBJ1-4	-	TGTGCCAGCAGCAGCAGCGAAAAACTGTTTTTT	CASSSSEKLFF
TRBD2	TRBV28	TRBJ2-5	-	TGTGCCAGCAGTTATCAAGCGGGAGGGCAGGAGACCCAGTACTTC	CASSYQAGGQETQYF
-	TRBV5-5	TRBJ2-1	once	TGTGCCAGCAGCTTGGGCATGGGGTACAATGAGCAGTTCTTC	CASSLGMGYNEQFF
-	TRBV29-1	TRBJ2-7	-	TGCAGCGGATACGGGACGTCGGGCGAGCAGTACTTC	CSGYGTSGEQYF